This T cell receptor beta chain was found in a study of T cells in Graves' hyperthyroidism and ophthalmopathy. This clonotype was seen repeatedly, ten times or more. Its antigen remains unidentified. The source material, RNA transcripts, was used to amplify TCR beta CDR3 regions. The study used the HTBI primer set for a first-round RT-PCR of the TCR CDR3. Each CDR3 protein is one row after TCRdb ran MiXCR on the multiplex PCR reads. The sample includes some 760,000 distinct CDR3 sequences, 13% to 15% of them seen just once. Study-wide findings and caveats: Most thyroid clonotypes that were expanded above 0.001 also turned up in blood.

CDR3 length: 15 amino acids. From germline, CDR1 is MNHEY and CDR2 SVGEGT. V shed 5 bases and J 4 bases; nucleotides not matched to a gene: 8. The sample was blood. The chain couples TRBV6-2 or TRBV6-3 to TRBJ1-2; 9 positions agree with TRBD1. This TCR derives from a woman younger than 35 with Graves' hyperthyroidism. The CDR3 here is CASSDPGQGTYGYTF. CDR3 nucleotides: TGTGCCAGCAGTGACCCGGGACAGGGTACCTATGGCTACACCTTC.